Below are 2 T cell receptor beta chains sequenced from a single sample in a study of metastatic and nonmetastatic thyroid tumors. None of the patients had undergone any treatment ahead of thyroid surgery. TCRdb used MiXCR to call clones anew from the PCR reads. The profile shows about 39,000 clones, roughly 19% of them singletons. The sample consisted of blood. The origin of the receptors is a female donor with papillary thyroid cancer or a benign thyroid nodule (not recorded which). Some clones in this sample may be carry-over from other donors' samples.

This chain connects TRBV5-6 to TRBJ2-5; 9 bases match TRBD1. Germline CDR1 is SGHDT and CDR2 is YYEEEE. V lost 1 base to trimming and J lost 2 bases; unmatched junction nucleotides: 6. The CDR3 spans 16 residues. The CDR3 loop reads CASSLFGDRDQETQYF. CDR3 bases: TGTGCCAGCAGCTTGTTTGGGGACAGGGATCAAGAGACCCAGTACTTC.

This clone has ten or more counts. The CDR3 loop is CASSERQGGNEQFF. The CDR3, as DNA: TGTGCCAGCAGTGAAAGGCAGGGAGGCAATGAGCAGTTCTTC. The rearrangement joins TRBV6-1 to TRBJ2-1; D possibly corresponds to TRBD2 (6 bases). The CDR3 covers 14 residues. Trimming removed 2 bases from V and 6 bases from J, with 11 bases in between. Germline loops: CDR1 MNHNS, CDR2 SASEGT.